The 29 T cell receptor beta chains listed next were all sequenced from one sample in a study of memory CD4+ T cells and cytomegalovirus serostatus. Single viable CD3+CD4+CD8-CD45RO+ cells were sorted as the memory CD4+ T cells. TCRdb's copy holds only in-frame clones and misses some; the assay was immunoSEQ multiplex PCR. The repertoire includes 40,000 to 55,000 clones, around 76% of them detected once, and more than 0.95% sits in the top ten. The specimen sequenced was memory CD4+ T cells from blood. The receptors here all came from an adult in good health and CMV-seropositive.

This chain joins TRBV29-1 and TRBJ2-1; D gene uncertain. The CDR3 covers 12 residues. The V gene lost 0 bases and the J gene lost 6 bases, with 6 bases spanning the gap. CDR1 and CDR2 (germline): SQVTM, ANQGSEA. This chain's CDR3 is CSVEDRVNEQFF. In DNA, the CDR3 is TGCAGCGTTGAAGATCGGGTCAATGAGCAGTTCTTC.

There are a few counts of this clone. The chain has TRBV2 and TRBJ1-2; a weak D match, TRBD1 (5 bases). The CDR3 consists of 14 residues. V lost 7 bases and J lost 4, with 16 bases in between. Germline V gene lookup returns CDR1 SNHLY and CDR2 FYNNEI. CDR3 in amino acids: CASTKEGDGYGYTF. In nucleotides, the CDR3 is TGTGCCAGCACCAAGGAAGGGGATGGCTATGGCTACACCTTC.

This chain joins TRBV7-2 and TRBJ2-1; 9 bases fit TRBD1. J gave up 8 bases and V 5 bases, and 7 bases lay outside the gene matches. The CDR3 runs to 14 residues. CDR1 is SGHTA and CDR2 is FQGNSA in the germline V gene. The CDR3 nucleotides read TGTGCCAGCAGCCCCCGGGACAGGGTCGATGAGCAGTTCTTC. Translating gives CASSPRDRVDEQFF.

The chain carries TRBV5-4 and TRBJ1-2; the match to TRBD1 covers 10 bases. The J segment lost 3 bases and the V segment lost 4 bases, leaving 6 bases of the junction unmatched. The CDR3 loop spans 15 amino acids. Germline lookup yields CDR1 SGHNT and CDR2 YYREEE (reference sequence). The CDR3 loop reads CASSPWDRGHYGYTF. For the CDR3, the DNA is TGTGCCAGCAGCCCCTGGGACAGGGGCCACTATGGCTACACCTTC.

The chain recombines TRBV14 with TRBJ1-1; weak D call: TRBD1 (5 bases). The V gene lost 1 base and the J gene lost 4 bases, with 16 bases spanning the gap. This CDR3 is 16 amino acids long. Germline V gives CDR1 SGHDN, CDR2 FVKESK. The CDR3, as DNA: TGTGCCAGCAGCCAAGGTTGGTGGTCGGGGGGCACTGAAGCTTTCTTT. The encoded protein is CASSQGWWSGGTEAFF.

This chain links TRBV5-5 with TRBJ2-7; D remains unclear. CDR1 and CDR2 from the germline V gene are SGHKS and YYEKEE (reference sequence). Trimming cost V 4 bases and J 0 bases, with 11 bases left between them. The CDR3 has 14 residues. CDR3 sequence: CASSGVLSSYEQYF. DNA for the CDR3: TGTGCCAGCAGCGGGGTCCTCAGCTCCTACGAGCAGTACTTC.

The chain couples TRBV6-5 to TRBJ2-1, with D maybe TRBD2 (6 bases). With 0 bases removed from V and 5 bases from J, the gap between germline ends came to 8 bases. The CDR3 extends over 14 amino acids. The germline V gene encodes CDR1 MNHEY and CDR2 SVGAGI. For the CDR3, the DNA is TGTGCCAGCAGTTACTCGGGACTCGACAATGAGCAGTTCTTC. This codes for CASSYSGLDNEQFF.

The chain joins TRBV19 to TRBJ2-7, with 8 bases aligning to TRBD1. Germline V lookup: CDR1 LNHDA, CDR2 SQIVND (reference sequence). The CDR3 covers 15 residues. Trimming took 6 bases from V and 0 from J; bases not matched to a gene: 7. The CDR3 spells CASSKRTGNSYEQYF. Written as DNA, the CDR3 is TGTGCCAGTAGCAAAAGGACAGGGAACTCCTACGAGCAGTACTTC.

The chain couples TRBV2 to TRBJ1-2; TRBD1 matches at 8 bases. Germline loops: CDR1 SNHLY, CDR2 FYNNEI. The CDR3 sequence is 15 residues long. V lost 6 bases to trimming and J lost 3 bases; unmatched junction nucleotides: 9. The CDR3 region has the DNA TGTGCCAGCAGCGCCCTGGTACAGGGGGACTATGGCTACACCTTC. Its protein product is CASSALVQGDYGYTF. Combining the CDR3 with reference TRBV2 and TRBJ1-2 gives the whole variable domain EPEVTQTPSHQVTQMGQEVILRCVPISNHLYFYWYRQILGQKVEFLVSFYNNEISEKSEIFDDQFSVERPDGSNFTLKIRSTKLEDSAMYFCASSALVQGDYGYTFGSGTRLTVV.

Only one count was recorded for this clone. CDR3 DNA sequence: TGTGCCAGCAGCTCCCCCGGGTGGACATTTGGGACAGATACGCAGTATTTT. Protein sequence: CASSSPGWTFGTDTQYF. The chain is built from TRBV7-2 and TRBJ2-3; possible D gene TRBD1, 5 bases. The germline gives CDR1 SGHTA, CDR2 FQGNSA. The CDR3 totals 17 residues. Trimming stripped 4 bases from V and 3 bases from J, with 20 bases between. The full variable domain, with the rest looked up from reference TRBV7-2 and TRBJ2-3, is GAGVSQSPSNKVTEKGKDVELRCDPISGHTALYWYRQSLGQGLEFLIYFQGNSAPDKSGLPSDRFSAERTGGSVSTLTIQRTQQEDSAVYLCASSSPGWTFGTDTQYFGPGTRLTVL.

This chain links TRBV19 with TRBJ1-2; no clear D gene. Per germline, CDR1 LNHDA and CDR2 SQIVND (reference sequence). V gave up 3 bases and J gave up 7 bases, with 12 bases separating them. The CDR3 spans 13 residues. This chain's CDR3 is CASSIHSSSGYTF. The CDR3 DNA reads as TGTGCCAGTAGTATTCACTCAAGTTCTGGCTACACCTTC.

Comment on this clone: One junction end does not reproduce the germline sequence, and a read error may be involved. V is TRBV5-6 and J is TRBJ1-6; 9 nucleotides match TRBD1. The germline gives CDR1 SGHDT, CDR2 YYEEEE. The CDR3 is 13 residues long. In nucleotides, the CDR3 is TGTGCCAGCAGCCGGGACAGGGAAGGCAGGCGGAACTTT. Its translation is CASSRDREGRRNF.

This chain links TRBV10-3 with TRBJ1-1; 7 bases are shared with TRBD1. The CDR3 sequence is 14 residues long. CDR1 and CDR2 (germline): ENHRY, SYGVKD. V was pared by 10 bases and J by 5 bases, with 13 bases of the junction left unmatched. The DNA for the CDR3 is TGTGCCACGTGGGCAGGGGGGCTAGTTACTGAAGCTTTCTTT. Protein sequence: CATWAGGLVTEAFF.

The J gene is TRBJ1-1, the V gene TRBV11-1; D is undetermined. This CDR3 spans 14 amino acids. Germline V gene sequence: CDR1 SGHAT, CDR2 FQDESV (reference sequence). V lost 3 bases and J lost 1, with 9 bases in between. The CDR3, as DNA: TGTGCCAGCAGCTTGGGGTCAGCGAACACTGAAGCTTTCTTT. Amino acids: CASSLGSANTEAFF.

This clone was counted only a few times. This chain links TRBV11-1 with TRBJ1-1; the D is unclear. V was cut by 2 bases and J by 5 bases, with 9 bases left in between. Germline V CDR1 and CDR2: SGHAT, FQDESV (reference sequence). CDR3 length equals 13 residues. The CDR3 nucleotides read TGTGCCAGCAGCTTAAACAAGGATACTGAAGCTTTCTTT. It is translated as CASSLNKDTEAFF.

This clone appeared once. This sequence joins TRBV10-3 and TRBJ2-3; 8 bases agree with TRBD2. V shed 0 bases and J 5 bases; nucleotides not matched to a gene: 7. The germline V gene encodes CDR1 ENHRY and CDR2 SYGVKD. This CDR3 spans 16 amino acids. CDR3 protein: CAISESTGGAGDTQYF. As DNA, the CDR3 is TGTGCCATCAGTGAGTCGACGGGGGGGGCCGGAGATACGCAGTATTTT.

The chain recombines TRBV7-2 with TRBJ2-1; D call uncertain. The CDR3 runs 15 residues. V lost 0 bases, J lost 2 bases, and 8 bases lay in between. CDR1 is SGHTA, CDR2 FQGNSA, per germline. The CDR3 sequence is CASSLASHPYNEQFF. The CDR3 bases are TGTGCCAGCAGCTTAGCCAGTCACCCCTACAATGAGCAGTTCTTC.

V gene TRBV11-2 combines with J gene TRBJ2-7; either TRBD1 or TRBD2 may supply D (6 bases each). Germline CDR1 reads SGHAT; CDR2 reads FQNNGV. This CDR3 has 16 amino acids. Trimming removed 1 base from V and 2 bases from J, with 15 bases in between. The CDR3, as DNA: TGTGCCAGCAGCTTAGGGGCGGAGGGGGGAACCTACGAGCAGTACTTC. It specifies CASSLGAEGGTYEQYF.

The CDR3 region has the DNA TGTGCCAGCAGCTTGACTGAGACAGGGGGAGAGACCCAGTACTTC. Encoded protein: CASSLTETGGETQYF. The chain carries TRBV5-4 and TRBJ2-5, with 9 bases lining up with TRBD1. Unmatched junction bases numbered 5, after V lost 1 base and J lost 4 bases. The CDR3 covers 15 residues. The V gene's germline CDR1 is SGHNT and CDR2 YYREEE (reference sequence).

This chain uses TRBV7-6 with TRBJ2-3; the D call may be TRBD1 or TRBD2 (5 bases each). Germline lookup yields CDR1 SGHVS and CDR2 FNYEAQ. V dropped 5 bases and J dropped 8 bases, with 23 bases sitting between them. The CDR3 spans 16 residues. The CDR3 DNA is TGTGCCAGCAGCAACACCGGGACCTTCTCCGCGGGTACGCAGTATTTT. Amino acids: CASSNTGTFSAGTQYF. The full variable domain, with the rest looked up from reference TRBV7-6 and TRBJ2-3, is GAGVSQSPRYKVTKRGQDVALRCDPISGHVSLYWYRQALGQGPEFLTYFNYEAQQDKSGLPNDRFSAERPEGSISTLTIQRTEQRDSAMYRCASSNTGTFSAGTQYFGPGTRLTVL.

This clone was picked up a small number of times. This chain links TRBV11-2 with TRBJ2-2, with D possibly matching TRBD1 (6 bases). The V and J ends lost 9 bases and 3 bases respectively, with 11 bases between them. Germline CDR1 is SGHAT and CDR2 is FQNNGV. This CDR3 has 13 amino acids. Written as DNA, the CDR3 is TGTGCCAGTACCGAGGGGGACACCGGGGAGCTGTTTTTT. It specifies CASTEGDTGELFF.

The chain uses TRBV2 and TRBJ1-2, with 9 bases matching TRBD1. After removal of 8 bases from V and 6 bases from J, the junction contained 13 bases not matched to a gene. Per germline, CDR1 SNHLY and CDR2 FYNNEI. The CDR3 has 15 amino acids. CDR3 DNA: TGTGCCAGCGTCCAGGACCTACAGGGGGCTGATGGCTACACCTTC. This gives the protein CASVQDLQGADGYTF.

This clone was recorded a few times. Other DNA sequences in the sample encode the same CDR3. The chain carries TRBV5-1 and TRBJ2-5; D gene unclear. Trimming stripped 0 bases from V and 1 base from J, with 4 bases between. Germline CDR1 and CDR2: SGHRS and YFSETQ. CDR3 size: 13 residues. The CDR3 DNA is TGCGCCAGCAGCTTGGAACCCCAAGAGACCCAGTACTTC. Protein: CASSLEPQETQYF.

This chain links TRBV29-1 with TRBJ2-7, with D perhaps matching TRBD1 (6 bases). This CDR3 has 11 amino acids. In germline, CDR1 is SQVTM, CDR2 ANQGSEA. V was clipped by 4 bases and J by 3 bases, with 7 bases between them. CDR3 DNA sequence: TGCAGCGTTGGGACAGTCTACGAGCAGTACTTC. It translates to CSVGTVYEQYF.

A single count supports this clone. The V gene is TRBV7-9, the J gene TRBJ1-1, with TRBD1 matching over 9 bases. The CDR3 totals 16 residues. Germline loops: CDR1 SEHNR, CDR2 FQNEAQ (reference sequence). Trimming at V came to 5 bases and at J to 8 bases, leaving 15 bases not matched to a gene. This CDR3 reads CASSRNRGQKVPEAFF. DNA for the CDR3: TGTGCCAGCAGCCGCAACAGGGGGCAGAAAGTACCGGAAGCTTTCTTT.

The chain joins TRBV6-5 to TRBJ1-1; 8 nucleotides match TRBD1. This CDR3 has 15 residues. Germline V gene sequence: CDR1 MNHEY, CDR2 SVGAGI. With 6 bases clipped from V and 7 bases from J, the junction kept 13 bases outside the gene matches. DNA of the CDR3: TGTGCCAGCAGGACAAGAAACAGGGGGACCCGTGAAGCTTTCTTT. Translation: CASRTRNRGTREAFF.

This clone is a singleton in its sample. The chain has TRBV7-9 and TRBJ1-6; TRBD1 is a possible D gene (6 bases). Germline lookup yields CDR1 SEHNR and CDR2 FQNEAQ (reference sequence). V lost 2 bases to trimming and J lost 8 bases, with 10 bases between them. This CDR3 spans 14 amino acids. CDR3 protein: CASSLSGEHSPLHF. The CDR3 DNA sequence: TGTGCCAGCAGCTTATCAGGGGAACATTCACCCCTCCACTTT.

This sequence joins TRBV25-1 and TRBJ1-2, with D perhaps matching TRBD1 (6 bases). The V end lost 2 bases, the J end lost 8 bases, and 9 bases lay between the germline ends. Germline assignment: CDR1 MGHDK and CDR2 SYGVNS. The CDR3 has 12 amino acids. CDR3 sequence: CASSEGGGGYTF. CDR3 DNA: TGTGCCAGCAGTGAAGGTGGGGGCGGCTACACCTTC.

The chain recombines TRBV7-8 with TRBJ2-5; TRBD2 might be the D (7 bases). The length of the CDR3 is 16 residues. Trimming stripped 2 bases from V and 5 bases from J, with 18 bases between. Germline CDR1 SGHVS, CDR2 FQNEAQ. The DNA of the CDR3 is TGTGCCAGCAGCTTACTTCGGGGGGCCGGTAGGGAGACCCAGTACTTC. Protein product: CASSLLRGAGRETQYF. Complete variable domain (other parts from reference TRBV7-8 and TRBJ2-5): GAGVSQSPRYKVAKRGQDVALRCDPISGHVSLFWYQQALGQGPEFLTYFQNEAQLDKSGLPSDRFFAERPEGSVSTLKIQRTQQEDSAVYLCASSLLRGAGRETQYFGPGTRLLVL.